Listed below are T cell receptor beta chains from one sample, sequenced in a study of T-cell memory formation after mild COVID-19. Using its own MiXCR run on the 5' RACE reads, TCRdb lists one record per CDR3 protein. The data show about 560,000 distinct CDR3 sequences, 17% seen once. The sample was PBMCs or a T cell subset sorted from them (not recorded which). Source of these receptors: an adult woman who had mild COVID-19 (a few samples of this study predate the infection). Cell type and time point are not known. Both conserved end residues are part of each CDR3. Fields, in order: CDR3 protein, clone size, V gene, J gene. Clone sizes are given selectively: once, few, many, or a class where the clone is expanded.

CDR3 protein: CASTPAAELDEQFF; clone size: few; V gene: TRBV6-1; J gene: TRBJ2-1
CDR3 protein: CASSLQGRRTNEQYF; clone size: -; V gene: TRBV5-6; J gene: TRBJ2-7
CDR3 protein: CSVVKTGLTGELFF; clone size: -; V gene: TRBV29-1; J gene: TRBJ2-2
CDR3 protein: CASSLEAGGTYEQYF; clone size: few; V gene: TRBV7-8; J gene: TRBJ2-7
CDR3 protein: CASSLDMGARGNQPQHF; clone size: few; V gene: TRBV7-2; J gene: TRBJ1-5
CDR3 protein: CASSLDMSGEQYF; clone size: many; V gene: TRBV7-9; J gene: TRBJ2-7
CDR3 protein: CASSVGGGIETQYF; clone size: -; V gene: TRBV7-6; J gene: TRBJ2-5
CDR3 protein: CASSQGHTDEAFF; clone size: once; V gene: TRBV3-1; J gene: TRBJ1-1
CDR3 protein: CASGGRRARGGWKQYF; clone size: few; V gene: TRBV6-5; J gene: TRBJ2-3
CDR3 protein: CASSAMSTSVSDHEQYF; clone size: -; V gene: TRBV7-9; J gene: TRBJ2-7
CDR3 protein: CASSLADSLYGTQYF; clone size: few; V gene: TRBV7-9; J gene: TRBJ2-5
CDR3 protein: CASSLGTSGELFF; clone size: few; V gene: TRBV7-9; J gene: TRBJ2-2
CDR3 protein: CASRLTDDYGYTF; clone size: -; V gene: TRBV6-5; J gene: TRBJ1-2
CDR3 protein: CASSISYEQYF; clone size: many; V gene: TRBV6-1; J gene: TRBJ2-7
CDR3 protein: CASSPSTPTYEQYF; clone size: -; V gene: TRBV10-2; J gene: TRBJ2-7
CDR3 protein: CASRRGANTGELFF; clone size: few; V gene: TRBV2; J gene: TRBJ2-2
CDR3 protein: CARCLDTSSYNEQFF; clone size: few; V gene: TRBV9; J gene: TRBJ2-1
CDR3 protein: CSVDLWPGGSETQYF; clone size: -; V gene: TRBV29-1; J gene: TRBJ2-5
CDR3 protein: CASSLGGTSGGLFF; clone size: -; V gene: TRBV7-6; J gene: TRBJ2-2
CDR3 protein: CASSLGRGLARGEQFF; clone size: few; V gene: TRBV7-2; J gene: TRBJ2-1
CDR3 protein: CASSIPGDRGPHPTYNEQFF; clone size: -; V gene: TRBV6-6; J gene: TRBJ2-1
CDR3 protein: CASSYSPSPTYGYTF; clone size: -; V gene: TRBV6-2/TRBV6-3; J gene: TRBJ1-2
CDR3 protein: CASSLAEAGISGANVLTF; clone size: few; V gene: TRBV7-9; J gene: TRBJ2-6
CDR3 protein: CASSRTSGSDTQYF; clone size: -; V gene: TRBV4-3; J gene: TRBJ2-3
CDR3 protein: CASSLAGTGPYEQYF; clone size: -; V gene: TRBV5-4; J gene: TRBJ2-7
CDR3 protein: CASSDHRGTYEQYF; clone size: -; V gene: TRBV11-2; J gene: TRBJ2-7
CDR3 protein: CASSLRDRVTYEQYF; clone size: few; V gene: TRBV6-2/TRBV6-3; J gene: TRBJ2-7